The next 20 T cell receptor beta chains were all read from a single sample in a study of type 1 regulatory T cells. Their antigens remain unidentified. TCRdb re-derived calls from the reads in MiXCR, one entry per CDR3 protein. This table holds more than 60,000 distinct CDR3 sequences, about 48% found once. Sequencing was carried out using cultured non-Tr1 T cells, either the whole culture or a sorted T cell fraction (not recorded which). The receptors here all came from a human donor in good health.

The table lists this clonotype with a count of one. V and J are TRBV7-2 and TRBJ1-3; 9 bases are shared with TRBD1. From germline, CDR1 is SGHTA and CDR2 FQGNSA. CDR3 size: 16 residues. J lost 3 bases, V lost 4 bases, and 7 bases had no gene match. Here the CDR3 reads CASSSLGTGIGNTIYF. CDR3 sequence (DNA): TGTGCCAGCAGCTCCCTCGGGACAGGGATTGGAAACACCATATATTTT.

V gene TRBV5-4 combines with J gene TRBJ2-2; D possibly corresponds to TRBD2 (7 bases). The germline V gene encodes CDR1 SGHNT and CDR2 YYREEE (reference sequence). Trimming removed 4 bases from V and 1 base from J, with 17 bases in between. The CDR3 runs 17 residues. For the CDR3, the DNA is TGTGCCAGCAGCATTTCTTGGGGGGGGCAGAACACCGGGGAGCTGTTTTTT. Residues: CASSISWGGQNTGELFF.

CDR3 DNA sequence: TGTGCCAGCAGCCAAGAGGGGGGAGCTGCGAACACCGGGGAGCTGTTTTTT. Translated: CASSQEGGAANTGELFF. The chain joins TRBV4-2 to TRBJ2-2, with a weak D call TRBD2 (6 bases). CDR1 and CDR2 from the germline V gene are LGHNA and YNFKEQ. CDR3 size: 17 residues. V lost 0 bases and J lost 0, with 11 bases in between.

In its sample, this clonotype was seen a few times. This chain connects TRBV7-6 to TRBJ2-3; D is unresolved. The CDR3 has 12 residues. V was pared by 8 bases and J by 3 bases, with 9 bases between. The V gene's germline CDR1 is SGHVS and CDR2 FNYEAQ. CDR3 sequence reads: CASRHDTDTQYF. For the CDR3, the DNA is TGTGCCAGCCGGCACGATACAGATACGCAGTATTTT.

This clonotype came up a few times. The rearrangement joins TRBV3-1 to TRBJ2-1; 9 positions agree with TRBD2. Trimming at V came to 5 bases and at J to 9 bases, leaving 11 bases not matched to a gene. The CDR3 has 15 amino acids. The germline V gene encodes CDR1 LGHDT and CDR2 YNNKEL (reference sequence). The CDR3 reads CASSIAGEFRGEQFF. In DNA, the CDR3 is TGTGCCAGCAGCATAGCGGGGGAGTTTCGGGGTGAGCAGTTCTTC.

This chain uses TRBV20-1 with TRBJ2-7, with TRBD1 identical over 10 bases. The CDR3 is 17 amino acids. Germline V gene sequence: CDR1 DFQATT, CDR2 SNEGSKA (reference sequence). After removal of 0 bases from V and 2 bases from J, the junction contained 10 bases not matched to a gene. DNA for the CDR3: TGCAGTGCTAGAGACCCCGGGACAGGGGTTTTTGCCTACGAGCAGTACTTC. Translation gives CSARDPGTGVFAYEQYF.

The J gene is TRBJ2-5, the V gene TRBV28; TRBD1 matches 9 bases. Germline V gene lookup returns CDR1 MDHEN and CDR2 SYDVKM. After removal of 6 bases from V and 5 bases from J, the junction contained 10 bases not matched to a gene. The length of the CDR3 is 15 residues. The CDR3 region has the DNA TGTGCCAGCAGGACCGGGACAGGGAAAACGGAGACCCAGTACTTC. This codes for CASRTGTGKTETQYF. The whole variable domain, filled in from reference TRBV28 and TRBJ2-5, reads DVKVTQSSRYLVKRTGEKVFLECVQDMDHENMFWYRQDPGLGLRLIYFSYDVKMKEKGDIPEGYSVSREKKERFSLILESASTNQTSMYLCASRTGTGKTETQYFGPGTRLLVL.

This clonotype was seen only a few times. This chain joins TRBV6-5 and TRBJ1-3; 9 bases are shared with TRBD1. V lost 0 bases to trimming and J lost 2 bases; unmatched junction nucleotides: 5. Germline loops: CDR1 MNHEY, CDR2 SVGAGI. The length of the CDR3 is 17 residues. As DNA, the CDR3 is TGTGCCAGCAGTTACTCGAACAGGGGGCTGGCTGGAAACACCATATATTTT. Translating it yields CASSYSNRGLAGNTIYF.

This clonotype came up a few times. V and J are TRBV4-1 and TRBJ1-1; 7 positions agree with TRBD1. Germline V gives CDR1 MGHRA, CDR2 YSYEKL. V shed 4 bases, J shed 9 bases, and the junction held 17 bases outside the gene matches. The CDR3 length is 16 residues. The CDR3 DNA is TGCGCCAGCAGCCTACGGGATAAAACAGGGGTCGAAAAAGCTTTCTTT. Protein: CASSLRDKTGVEKAFF.

This chain joins TRBV20-1 and TRBJ2-5, with 7 positions matching TRBD2. CDR1 is DFQATT, CDR2 SNEGSKA, per germline (reference sequence). The CDR3 loop spans 14 amino acids. V trimming: 6 bases; J trimming: 10 bases; junction bases outside the gene matches: 17. The CDR3 bases are TGCAGTGCCGCACCTACGGGACTACCATTCAACCAGTACTTC. As protein: CSAAPTGLPFNQYF.

The gene calls are TRBV5-4 and TRBJ2-2; the D is unclear. The length of the CDR3 is 13 residues. The V and J ends lost 4 bases and 3 bases respectively, with 7 bases between them. CDR1 and CDR2 from the germline V gene are SGHNT and YYREEE (reference sequence). CDR3 amino acids: CASSPSYTGELFF. In nucleotides, the CDR3 is TGTGCCAGCAGCCCAAGCTACACCGGGGAGCTGTTTTTT.

The genes are TRBV29-1 and TRBJ1-1, with a tentative D call TRBD1 (5 bases). This CDR3 is 14 amino acids long. Per the germline V gene, CDR1 is SQVTM and CDR2 is ANQGSEA. The V gene lost 5 bases and the J gene lost 1 base, with 14 bases spanning the gap. Here the CDR3 reads CSVRRGQENTEAFF. CDR3 nucleotides: TGCAGCGTTAGAAGGGGCCAGGAGAACACTGAAGCTTTCTTT. The variable domain in full, with the rest retrieved from reference TRBV29-1 and TRBJ1-1, is SAVISQKPSRDICQRGTSLTIQCQVDSQVTMMFWYRQQPGQSLTLIATANQGSEATYESGFVIDKFPISRPNLTFSTLTVSNMSPEDSSIYLCSVRRGQENTEAFFGQGTRLTVV.

This chain uses TRBV20-1 with TRBJ2-3; no definite D call. Germline V lookup: CDR1 DFQATT, CDR2 SNEGSKA (reference sequence). V gave up 5 bases and J gave up 0 bases, with 15 bases separating them. This CDR3 is 15 amino acids long. CDR3 DNA: TGCAGTGCTGGCTCAGTTGGCGGTAGCACAGATACGCAGTATTTT. It codes for CSAGSVGGSTDTQYF.

This chain connects TRBV5-1 to TRBJ2-3, with 7 bases aligning to TRBD2. The CDR3 is made up of 14 amino acids. The germline gives CDR1 SGHRS, CDR2 YFSETQ. Germline trimming cut 4 bases from V and 6 bases from J; bases unmatched to any gene: 8. The CDR3 DNA is TGCGCCAGCAGCGGGGACTACCGAATGGATACGCAGTATTTT. Protein: CASSGDYRMDTQYF.

The chain employs TRBV6-1 and TRBJ2-6, with 7 bases fitting TRBD2. Germline V gene data show CDR1 as MNHNS and CDR2 as SASEGT. The ends lost 4 bases at V and 2 bases at J; junction bases unmatched: 5. The CDR3 totals 16 residues. DNA for the CDR3: TGTGCCAGCAGTGGATTCGCGGGGGCTGGGGCCAACGTCCTGACTTTC. Its translation is CASSGFAGAGANVLTF.

The chain joins TRBV6-1 to TRBJ1-1; D is uncertain. The germline gives CDR1 MNHNS, CDR2 SASEGT. Trimming cost V 6 bases and J 1 base, with 12 bases left between them. The CDR3 sequence is 14 residues long. The CDR3 DNA follows: TGTGCCAGCAGAGTACGCGCAGGGAACACTGAAGCTTTCTTT. Translated, it gives CASRVRAGNTEAFF.

The chain is built from TRBV5-4 and TRBJ1-2, with D maybe TRBD1 (5 bases). CDR1 SGHNT and CDR2 YYREEE come from the germline V gene (reference sequence). V was clipped by 1 base and J by 2 bases, with 12 bases between them. This CDR3 spans 15 amino acids. The CDR3 is CASSLFDRTNYGYTF. The CDR3 nucleotides read TGTGCCAGCAGCTTGTTCGACAGAACCAACTATGGCTACACCTTC.

This clonotype was observed a few times. V gene TRBV6-6 combines with J gene TRBJ2-7, with D tentatively TRBD1 or TRBD2 (5 bases each). CDR1 and CDR2 from the germline V gene are MNHNY and SVGAGI (reference sequence). The CDR3 is made up of 14 amino acids. V lost 2 bases and J lost 5, with 13 bases in between. This chain's CDR3 is CASSYEGRVHEQYF. For the CDR3, the DNA is TGTGCCAGCAGTTACGAGGGACGGGTACACGAGCAGTACTTC.

This chain links TRBV7-8 with TRBJ1-4; possible D gene TRBD1, 5 bases. The CDR3 has 15 residues. The germline V gene encodes CDR1 SGHVS and CDR2 FQNEAQ. V was shortened by 5 bases and J by 5 bases, with 15 bases between the two germline ends. The CDR3, as DNA: TGTGCCAGCAGCCCGCAGGGAATGGAGAATGAAAAACTGTTTTTT. Residues: CASSPQGMENEKLFF.

This clonotype turned up a few times. CDR3 in amino acids: CASRGTDRVYSPLHF. CDR3 nucleotides: TGTGCCAGCAGGGGGACGGACAGAGTATATTCACCCCTCCACTTT. V gene TRBV6-1 combines with J gene TRBJ1-6; perhaps TRBD1 as D (6 bases). Between the trimmed V and J ends, which lost 6 bases and 8 bases, there was a span of 17 bases. The CDR3 runs 15 residues. Germline V gene lookup returns CDR1 MNHNS and CDR2 SASEGT.